These 17 T cell receptor beta chains came from one sample sequenced in a study of blood T cell repertoires in COVID-19. Profiling relied on immunoSEQ multiplex PCR, and the TCRdb table lists in-frame clones only, not all of them. The top ten clones hold around 0.95% of a sample with approximately 480,000 clones, about 88% of them seen once. The sequenced sample consisted of peripheral blood. The source of these receptors is a man aged 18 to 29 with COVID-19, enrolled during active disease.

The chain's CDR3 is CASSLDLGPPYNSPLHF. In DNA form, the CDR3 reads TGTGCCAGCAGCTTAGATCTGGGGCCGCCCTATAATTCACCCCTCCACTTT. This chain joins TRBV11-2 and TRBJ1-6; D is possibly TRBD1 (5 bases). The CDR3 extends over 17 amino acids. V dropped 0 bases and J dropped 2 bases, with 11 bases sitting between them. Germline V gives CDR1 SGHAT, CDR2 FQNNGV.

J is TRBJ2-5 and V is TRBV5-1, with D possibly TRBD2 on 6 matching bases. Trimming removed 6 bases from V and 5 bases from J, with 20 bases in between. The CDR3 has 15 amino acids. CDR1 is SGHRS and CDR2 is YFSETQ in the germline V gene. The CDR3 sequence: CASKQRGVAGETQYF. CDR3 bases: TGCGCCAGCAAGCAACGCGGGGTAGCCGGGGAGACCCAGTACTTC.

V gene TRBV19 combines with J gene TRBJ2-7, with D perhaps matching TRBD1 (6 bases). Trimming removed 2 bases from V and 5 bases from J, with 13 bases in between. The CDR3 spans 14 residues. Germline values: CDR1 LNHDA, CDR2 SQIVND (reference sequence). The CDR3 loop is CASSIQEGVNEQYF. The CDR3 nucleotides are TGTGCCAGTAGTATACAAGAGGGGGTTAACGAGCAGTACTTC. The full variable domain, rest sourced from reference TRBV19 and TRBJ2-7, is DGGITQSPKYLFRKEGQNVTLSCEQNLNHDAMYWYRQDPGQGLRLIYYSQIVNDFQKGDIAEGYSVSREKKESFPLTVTSAQKNPTAFYLCASSIQEGVNEQYFGPGTRLTVT.

The chain joins TRBV25-1 to TRBJ2-1, with 8 bases fitting TRBD1. V trimming: 5 bases; J trimming: 5 bases; junction bases outside the gene matches: 11. The CDR3 consists of 16 residues. In germline, CDR1 is MGHDK, CDR2 SYGVNS. CDR3 in amino acids: CASSPSEWGQDNEQFF. The CDR3 bases are TGTGCCAGCAGTCCCTCGGAGTGGGGACAGGACAATGAGCAGTTCTTC. Supplemented by reference TRBV25-1 and TRBJ2-1, the full variable domain reads EADIYQTPRYLVIGTGKKITLECSQTMGHDKMYWYQQDPGMELHLIHYSYGVNSTEKGDLSSESTVSRIRTEHFPLTLESARPSHTSQYLCASSPSEWGQDNEQFFGPGTRLTVL.

The gene calls are TRBV7-9 and TRBJ1-5; TRBD1 matches 9 bases. This CDR3 contains 14 residues. Germline V lookup: CDR1 SEHNR, CDR2 FQNEAQ (reference sequence). V shed 5 bases, J shed 6 bases, and the junction held 5 bases outside the gene matches. The CDR3 here is CASSLTGGSQPQHF. CDR3 DNA sequence: TGTGCCAGCAGCCTGACAGGGGGGAGTCAGCCCCAGCATTTT.

The chain combines TRBV6-5 with TRBJ1-1; the match to TRBD1 covers 10 bases. Trimming cost V 11 bases and J 4 bases; bases outside gene matches: 13. The V gene's germline CDR1 is MNHEY and CDR2 SVGAGI. CDR3 size: 15 residues. The CDR3 bases are TGTGCCGCCCGGGGACAGGGGAGCTACAGCACTGAAGCTTTCTTT. It yields the protein CAARGQGSYSTEAFF.

This clone appeared a few times. The V call is TRBV7-9, the J call TRBJ1-2, with 8 bases aligning to TRBD1. Germline V gene lookup returns CDR1 SEHNR and CDR2 FQNEAQ (reference sequence). The CDR3 contains 15 residues. V lost 3 bases and J lost 8; bases outside the gene matches: 11. The CDR3 loop reads CASSFGQGGGEGYTF. The CDR3 DNA follows: TGTGCCAGCAGCTTCGGACAGGGCGGGGGAGAAGGCTACACCTTC.

This chain connects TRBV5-4 to TRBJ2-7, with D possibly being TRBD1 (5 bases). This CDR3 is 13 amino acids long. Per the germline V gene, CDR1 is SGHNT and CDR2 is YYREEE (reference sequence). V dropped 2 bases and J dropped 5 bases, with 11 bases sitting between them. The CDR3 loop is CASSLRGGDEQYF. The CDR3 DNA follows: TGTGCCAGCAGCTTAAGGGGTGGGGACGAGCAGTACTTC.

The chain recombines TRBV7-9 with TRBJ2-3; TRBD2 matches 10 bases. The V and J ends lost 1 base and 3 bases, in that order; junction bases with no gene match: 7. Germline assignment: CDR1 SEHNR and CDR2 FQNEAQ (reference sequence). CDR3 length: 17 residues. CDR3 DNA: TGTGCCAGCAGCTTAGGAGCGGGAGGGTCGTCAACAGATACGCAGTATTTT. This codes for CASSLGAGGSSTDTQYF. The entire variable domain, with the rest obtained from reference TRBV7-9 and TRBJ2-3, is as follows: DTGVSQNPRHKITKRGQNVTFRCDPISEHNRLYWYRQTLGQGPEFLTYFQNEAQLEKSRLLSDRFSAERPKGSFSTLEIQRTEQGDSAMYLCASSLGAGGSSTDTQYFGPGTRLTVL.

This clone was observed a few times. One junction end does not reproduce the germline sequence, and a read error may be involved. The chain is built from TRBV15 and TRBJ2-5, with 7 nucleotides matching TRBD1. Germline assignment: CDR1 LNHNV and CDR2 YYDKDF (reference sequence). The CDR3 consists of 12 residues. CDR3 sequence reads: CATSRGRDSSDF. CDR3 nucleotide sequence: TGTGCCACCAGCAGAGGCCGGGACAGTAGTGACTTC.

The chain uses TRBV19 and TRBJ2-1, with TRBD2 matching over 11 bases. V lost 6 bases, J lost 2 bases, and 12 bases stayed unmatched. Germline V gives CDR1 LNHDA, CDR2 SQIVND (reference sequence). The CDR3 is 18 amino acids. CDR3: CASRVDRASGGTYNEQFF. In DNA form, the CDR3 reads TGTGCCAGTAGGGTCGATCGCGCTAGCGGGGGGACCTACAATGAGCAGTTCTTC.

This clone was detected a few times. The chain recombines TRBV30 with TRBJ1-1; no clear D. The germline V and J ends were trimmed by 2 bases and 10 bases, with 11 bases remaining between them. The germline gives CDR1 GTSNPN, CDR2 SVGIG (reference sequence). The CDR3 totals 11 residues. The CDR3 DNA follows: TGTGCCTGGAGTTGGGAGGATAGAGCTTTCTTT. Its protein product is CAWSWEDRAFF.

The rearrangement uses TRBV30 and TRBJ1-4; 8 bases align to TRBD1. Looked up from germline, CDR1 is GTSNPN and CDR2 is SVGIG (reference sequence). The CDR3 is 17 amino acids. V dropped 0 bases and J dropped 1; count of bases not matched to a gene: 7. DNA for the CDR3: TGTGCCTGGAGTGTACCCGGACAGGGTAGAACTAATGAAAAACTGTTTTTT. Protein: CAWSVPGQGRTNEKLFF.

The rearrangement links TRBV5-1 to TRBJ2-7; 10 bases align to TRBD1. CDR1 is SGHRS, CDR2 YFSETQ, per germline. V lost 0 bases, J lost 6 bases, and 3 bases stayed unmatched. This CDR3 has 14 amino acids. CDR3 sequence: CASSLATGGAEQYF. For the CDR3, the DNA is TGCGCCAGCAGCTTGGCGACAGGGGGCGCCGAGCAGTACTTC.

The chain couples TRBV11-2 to TRBJ1-1; TRBD1 agrees at 8 bases. Germline CDR1 SGHAT, CDR2 FQNNGV. V was pared by 1 base and J by 0 bases, with 1 base of the junction left unmatched. The CDR3 length is 15 residues. This CDR3 reads CASSLGTGLNTEAFF. The CDR3 DNA reads TGTGCCAGCAGCTTAGGGACAGGGTTGAACACTGAAGCTTTCTTT.

The chain carries TRBV11-3 and TRBJ2-5; D call uncertain. Per the germline V gene, CDR1 is SGHNT and CDR2 is YENEEA. V dropped 0 bases and J dropped 5 bases, with 4 bases sitting between them. The CDR3 is 12 amino acids. The CDR3 sequence is CASSLDLETQYF. CDR3 nucleotides: TGTGCCAGCAGCTTAGATCTCGAGACCCAGTACTTC.

This clone was seen once. The rearrangement links TRBV28 to TRBJ1-1; no reliable D call. Looked up from germline, CDR1 is MDHEN and CDR2 is SYDVKM. The CDR3 extends over 15 amino acids. Trimming removed 3 bases from V and 1 base from J, with 12 bases in between. The CDR3 DNA sequence: TGTGCCAGCAGTTTGAGGGCTCCGGGGAACACTGAAGCTTTCTTT. Its protein is CASSLRAPGNTEAFF.